This record concerns one T cell receptor (beta chain) sequence. Its specificity is not known. CDR3 length: 15 residues. This entry belongs to a study of CXCR3-negative and CXCR3-positive naive CD8 T cells. General study points: The TRBV-TRBJ usage of naive CXCR3-negative and CXCR3-positive cells was similar, but that of memory cells differed. Both naive subsets had comparably high diversity; memory CD8+ cells much lower. Naive cells that were CXCR3-positive had more hydrophobic TRB CDR3s (compared with CXCR3-negative naive cells).

The libraries of TRB cDNA were constructed through 5' RACE using UMI labels. TCRdb derives one entry per CDR3 protein from the 5' RACE reads, leaving out DNA. This table lists approximately 100,000 distinct CDR3 sequences. Sequencing was done on a sample of naive CXCR3+ CD8+ T cells from blood. Specified subset: CD45RO-CCR7+CD27+CD95- naive CD8+ T cells expressing CXCR3 (TNR3+). The V and J genes are TRBV12-3 or TRBV12-4 and TRBJ1-1. The receptor was isolated from a human donor in good health. Some clones in this sample may be carry-over from other donors' samples. The CDR3: CASSLVRRRNTEAFF.